The source of this T cell receptor (beta chain) is a study of T-cell memory formation after mild COVID-19. Study-wide background: In these data, TCR clusters were largely donor specific.

TCRdb analysed the 5' RACE reads with MiXCR anew, one entry per CDR3 protein. The sample lists some 270,000 distinct CDR3 sequences; 15% were seen once. Per the germline V gene, CDR1 is SGHVS and CDR2 is FNYEAQ. Trimming took 2 bases from V and 5 from J, leaving 9 bases between them. The CDR3 consists of 13 residues. This clonotype was observed once. This clonotype was obtained from an adult woman who had mild COVID-19 (a few samples of this study predate the infection). Cell type and time point are not known. The chain employs TRBV7-6 and TRBJ1-1; D ambiguous. Sequencing input: PBMCs or a T cell subset sorted from them (not recorded which). The CDR3 protein is CASSLSVGTEAFF. The CDR3 DNA sequence: TGTGCCAGCAGCTTAAGCGTGGGGACTGAAGCTTTCTTT.